A single sample gave rise to the 27 T cell receptor beta chains below, sequenced in a study of blood T cell repertoires in COVID-19. Generated by immunoSEQ multiplex PCR, the TCRdb table keeps only in-frame clones and is missing some. The repertoire holds some 66,000 clones, with about 86% as singletons. The sample consisted of peripheral blood. All receptors derive from a man aged 45-65 years with active COVID-19.

CDR3 DNA sequence: TGTGCCAGCAGCGGCGGGGGGACAGGGAAAGAGACCCAGTACTTC. Its translation is CASSGGGTGKETQYF. The chain carries TRBV7-2 and TRBJ2-5; weak D call: TRBD1 (9 bases). The ends were cut back, 5 bases at V and 3 bases at J, with 16 bases in the middle. Germline V gene lookup returns CDR1 SGHTA and CDR2 FQGNSA. The CDR3 has 15 residues.

V usage is TRBV21-1 and J usage is TRBJ2-7; the table's D call of TRBD1 was not tested on the DNA. TRBV21-1 constitutes a pseudogene. CDR3 length: 13 residues. The CDR3 sequence is CAREQGHPYEQYV. CDR3 nucleotide sequence: TGTGCCAGAGAACAGGGACACCCCTACGAGCAGTACGTC.

The chain carries TRBV2 and TRBJ2-3; maybe TRBD2 (6 bases). V lost 2 bases to trimming and J lost 6 bases, with 15 bases between them. CDR3 length: 15 amino acids. Germline CDR1 SNHLY, CDR2 FYNNEI. The CDR3 region is CASSERDSVWDTQYF. Here the CDR3 DNA reads TGTGCCAGCAGTGAAAGGGACTCCGTTTGGGATACGCAGTATTTT. The full variable domain, with the rest looked up from reference TRBV2 and TRBJ2-3, is EPEVTQTPSHQVTQMGQEVILRCVPISNHLYFYWYRQILGQKVEFLVSFYNNEISEKSEIFDDQFSVERPDGSNFTLKIRSTKLEDSAMYFCASSERDSVWDTQYFGPGTRLTVL.

This chain joins TRBV29-1 and TRBJ2-1; 7 bases agree with TRBD1. Looked up from germline, CDR1 is SQVTM and CDR2 is ANQGSEA. This CDR3 has 13 amino acids. V was clipped by 7 bases and J by 3 bases; unmatched bases: 6. This CDR3 reads CSAWDRHYNEQFF. The CDR3 DNA reads TGCAGCGCCTGGGACAGACACTACAATGAGCAGTTCTTC.

This clone occurred once. The V gene is TRBV5-8, the J gene TRBJ1-5, with D maybe TRBD1 (5 bases). Deletions cut 3 bases from V and 6 bases from J, with 10 bases between. In germline, CDR1 is SGHTS, CDR2 YDEGEE. The CDR3 has 13 residues. As DNA, the CDR3 is TGTGCCAGCAGCTCGATCCAGGGTCAGCCCCAGCATTTT. Protein product: CASSSIQGQPQHF.

The V and J genes are TRBV19 and TRBJ2-5; 11 positions agree with TRBD2. Germline V gives CDR1 LNHDA, CDR2 SQIVND (reference sequence). V shed 3 bases and J 4 bases; nucleotides not matched to a gene: 4. This CDR3 contains 15 residues. CDR3 sequence (DNA): TGTGCCAGTAGTATGTTTAGCGGGGGGGTAGAGACCCAGTACTTC. Translating it yields CASSMFSGGVETQYF.

This clone appeared once. J is TRBJ2-7 and V is TRBV6-1, with TRBD2 as a possible D gene (5 bases). Trimming cost V 0 bases and J 3 bases, with 24 bases left between them. This CDR3 is built from 19 residues. Germline CDR1 reads MNHNS; CDR2 reads SASEGT. The CDR3 DNA sequence: TGTGCCAGCAGTGAAGCGCCAGTTGGTGGTGTAGCGTCTCTCTACGAGCAGTACGTC. Protein product: CASSEAPVGGVASLYEQYV.

The V call is TRBV30, the J call TRBJ2-7; D possibly corresponds to TRBD2 (6 bases). This CDR3 comprises 14 residues. V dropped 0 bases and J dropped 0 bases, with 9 bases sitting between them. Looked up from germline, CDR1 is GTSNPN and CDR2 is SVGIG (reference sequence). CDR3 protein: CAWSVGGSSYEQYV. The CDR3 nucleotides are TGTGCCTGGAGTGTTGGAGGGAGCTCCTACGAGCAGTACGTC.

The chain recombines TRBV29-1 with TRBJ2-7; D gene unclear. Per germline, CDR1 SQVTM and CDR2 ANQGSEA. The germline V and J ends were trimmed by 3 bases and 2 bases, with 14 bases remaining between them. The CDR3 totals 14 residues. DNA of the CDR3: TGCAGCGTTGATTCAGGCCCTGGCCCCTACGAGCAGTACTTC. It codes for CSVDSGPGPYEQYF.

This chain joins TRBV18 and TRBJ2-7, with 9 bases matching TRBD1. From germline, CDR1 is KGHSH and CDR2 LQKENI. The CDR3 totals 14 residues. V was pared by 2 bases and J by 1 base, with 0 bases of the junction left unmatched. The CDR3 spells CASSPGTGSYEQYF. DNA for the CDR3: TGTGCCAGCTCACCAGGGACAGGGTCCTACGAGCAGTACTTC.

This chain joins TRBV7-2 and TRBJ2-2; D may be TRBD2 (5 bases). This CDR3 contains 15 residues. Germline V gene sequence: CDR1 SGHTA, CDR2 FQGNSA. Trimming pared 3 bases from V and 3 bases from J, leaving 11 bases between. The CDR3 nucleotides are TGTGCCAGCAGCTTTATTAGCGTCGACACCGGGGAGCTGTTTTTT. Translation gives CASSFISVDTGELFF. Filled out from reference TRBV7-2 and TRBJ2-2, the complete variable domain reads GAGVSQSPSNKVTEKGKDVELRCDPISGHTALYWYRQSLGQGLEFLIYFQGNSAPDKSGLPSDRFSAERTGGSVSTLTIQRTQQEDSAVYLCASSFISVDTGELFFGEGSRLTVL.

The gene calls are TRBV4-1 and TRBJ2-1; D might be TRBD2 (6 bases). Trimming shortened V by 1 base and J by 4 bases, and 11 bases separated the two germline ends. This CDR3 contains 15 residues. CDR1 and CDR2 (germline): MGHRA, YSYEKL. DNA for the CDR3: TGCGCCAGCAGCCAAGGGTCGGGGGAGTACAATGAGCAGTTCTTC. This encodes CASSQGSGEYNEQFF.

The CDR3 loop is CASSYSAEASSYTF. The CDR3 DNA sequence: TGTGCCAGCAGTTACTCCGCGGAGGCCTCTAGCTACACCTTC. The chain is built from TRBV6-5 and TRBJ1-2; D not resolved. Trimming cost V 0 bases and J 9 bases, with 14 bases left between them. Germline assignment: CDR1 MNHEY and CDR2 SVGAGI. This CDR3 has 14 amino acids.

V is TRBV6-6 and J is TRBJ1-4, with a weak D call TRBD1 (6 bases). CDR1 and CDR2 from the germline V gene are MNHNY and SVGAGI (reference sequence). This CDR3 is 15 amino acids long. Trimming shortened V by 6 bases and J by 0 bases, and 11 bases separated the two germline ends. CDR3 protein: CASRSKGATNEKLFF. The CDR3 DNA reads as TGTGCCAGCAGGTCTAAGGGGGCAACTAATGAAAAACTGTTTTTT.

This clone was detected a few times. The chain joins TRBV12-5 to TRBJ2-7, with 10 bases matching TRBD2. The CDR3 extends over 14 amino acids. V lost 5 bases, J lost 2 bases, and 3 bases stayed unmatched. The V gene's germline CDR1 is LGHNT and CDR2 FRNRAP. For the CDR3, the DNA is TGTGCTAGTGGTGTACTAGCGGGACCCTACGAGCAGTACGTC. This sequence encodes CASGVLAGPYEQYV.

As DNA, the CDR3 is TGTGCCAGCAGCTTGGACACTCCGGGACAGGCCTACAATGAGCAGTTCTTC. Residues: CASSLDTPGQAYNEQFF. The rearrangement joins TRBV5-4 to TRBJ2-1, with 8 bases lining up with TRBD1. This CDR3 has 17 amino acids. After removal of 0 bases from V and 2 bases from J, the junction contained 7 bases not matched to a gene. From germline, CDR1 is SGHNT and CDR2 YYREEE (reference sequence).

This clone came up a few times. The chain uses TRBV18 and TRBJ1-1; tentative D call: TRBD1 (5 bases). Deletions cut 2 bases from V and 7 bases from J, with 17 bases between. CDR3 length: 15 amino acids. Germline V lookup: CDR1 KGHSH, CDR2 LQKENI. The chain's CDR3 is CASSPFRGQSGEAFF. For the CDR3, the DNA is TGTGCCAGCTCACCATTTAGAGGACAATCAGGTGAAGCTTTCTTT.

The CDR3 is CSVRDRGEKLFF. The CDR3 region has the DNA TGCAGCGTTCGGGACAGGGGTGAAAAACTGTTTTTT. This chain connects TRBV29-1 to TRBJ1-4, with TRBD1 matching over 10 bases. This CDR3 region has 12 residues. V lost 5 bases to trimming and J lost 7 bases; unmatched junction nucleotides: 1. Per the germline V gene, CDR1 is SQVTM and CDR2 is ANQGSEA.

The gene calls are TRBV24-1 and TRBJ2-1; TRBD2 aligns across 10 bases. Germline V lookup: CDR1 KGHDR, CDR2 SFDVKD. The V segment lost 4 bases and the J segment 5 bases; nucleotides outside the gene matches: 7. The CDR3 length is 16 residues. The CDR3 DNA reads as TGTGCCACCAGTGAACCGTTAGCGGGAGGCCACAATGAGCAGTTCTTC. Translated: CATSEPLAGGHNEQFF.

This clone appeared a few times. This chain links TRBV2 with TRBJ1-2, with 8 nucleotides matching TRBD1. CDR1 and CDR2 from the germline V gene are SNHLY and FYNNEI. V trimming: 6 bases; J trimming: 6 bases; junction bases outside the gene matches: 12. The CDR3 has 15 residues. Here the CDR3 DNA reads TGTGCCAGCAGCCTCGTTCAGGGGGCGCAGGATGGCTACACCTTC. As protein: CASSLVQGAQDGYTF.

This clone was counted once. This chain connects TRBV7-9 to TRBJ1-1; no clear D. Germline V gene lookup returns CDR1 SEHNR and CDR2 FQNEAQ (reference sequence). Deletions cut 1 base from V and 3 bases from J, with 12 bases between. The CDR3 is made up of 15 amino acids. CDR3 DNA: TGTGCCAGCAGCTTAGATGCCCTCCGGGACACTGAAGCTTTCTTT. It yields the protein CASSLDALRDTEAFF.

The genes are TRBV3-1 (or the pseudogene TRBV3-2) and TRBJ2-5, with D possibly matching TRBD1 (5 bases). V was pared by 4 bases and J by 1 base, with 16 bases between. Germline V gene data show CDR1 as LGHDT and CDR2 as YNNKEL (reference sequence). The CDR3 has 16 residues. In DNA form, the CDR3 reads TGTGCCAGCAGCCCTCCAGGGTTAAGATCCCAAGAGACCCAGTACTTC. Protein: CASSPPGLRSQETQYF.

J is TRBJ2-5 and V is TRBV7-8, with 9 bases matching TRBD2. The CDR3 has 13 amino acids. After removal of 5 bases from V and 6 bases from J, the junction contained 4 bases not matched to a gene. CDR1 and CDR2 (germline): SGHVS, FQNEAQ. The CDR3 region is CASSLLAGQTQYF. The CDR3, as DNA: TGTGCCAGCAGCCTGCTAGCGGGGCAGACCCAGTACTTC.

The chain links TRBV11-3 to TRBJ2-7; perhaps TRBD2 as D (5 bases). CDR1 and CDR2 (germline): SGHNT, YENEEA. The length of the CDR3 is 10 residues. This CDR3 reads CASSFGSGDV. CDR3 nucleotide sequence: TGTGCCAGCAGCTTCGGTTCCGGGGACGTC.

The count of this clone is one. V and J are TRBV6-2 or TRBV6-3 and TRBJ2-2; D is undetermined. The CDR3 is 14 residues long. Per the germline V gene, CDR1 is MNHEY and CDR2 is SVGEGT. V lost 3 bases, J lost 4 bases, and 9 bases lay in between. CDR3 DNA: TGTGCCAGCAGTTATACTCACCGCACCGGGGAGCTGTTTTTT. It codes for CASSYTHRTGELFF.

The rearrangement links TRBV6-2 or TRBV6-3 to TRBJ1-1; possible D gene TRBD1, 6 bases. With 5 bases removed from V and 5 bases from J, the gap between germline ends came to 15 bases. CDR1 is MNHEY, CDR2 SVGEGT, per germline. This CDR3 is 14 amino acids long. DNA of the CDR3: TGTGCCAGCAGTCTTACAACGAGGGGGACTGAAGCTTTCTTT. Residues: CASSLTTRGTEAFF.

This clone has just one count. This chain links TRBV18 with TRBJ1-3; D may be TRBD1 (6 bases). Germline V lookup: CDR1 KGHSH, CDR2 LQKENI. The CDR3 has 15 amino acids. Trimming pared 3 bases from V and 8 bases from J, leaving 17 bases between. DNA for the CDR3: TGTGCCAGCTCACCGAGAAGGACAGAGTTCGACACCATATATTTT. It codes for CASSPRRTEFDTIYF.